The clone carrying this TCR beta chain was detected many times. What it binds is unknown. This specimen comes from a study of T-cell reconstitution after alpha-beta-depleted transplantation in children. The study, taken as a whole, reports: Newly produced T cells mostly provided counts and TCRbeta diversity after one year, as hyperexpanded clones declined.

Per the germline V gene, CDR1 is SGHVS and CDR2 is FNYEAQ. There are 16 residues in the CDR3. Between the trimmed V and J ends, which lost 2 bases and 4 bases, there was a span of 14 bases. TCRbeta library construction was performed incorporating unique molecular identifiers. TCRdb re-called the PCR reads with MiXCR, one entry per CDR3 protein. The sample shows about 300,000 distinct CDR3 sequences, over 7.5% of them seen only once. The chain has TRBV7-6 and TRBJ2-2; tentatively, D is TRBD1 (7 bases). The receptor was derived from a female patient aged 2 to 10 who had a stem cell transplant for Fanconi anemia, so the T cells may come from the graft donor. This material consisted of peripheral blood, taken 360 days after TCRalphabeta/CD19-depleted stem cell transplant. The CDR3 region is CASSLSRQGGTGELFF. CDR3 nucleotide sequence: TGTGCCAGCAGCTTAAGTCGGCAGGGGGGCACCGGGGAGCTGTTTTTT.